This TCR beta chain was recorded in a study of blood T cells in healthy people across ages. Findings and caveats of the study: Possibly confounding the expanded clonotype changes was the fact that donor CMV status was unknown.

A second about 7 to 12 cycle PCR used barcoded and J-beta primers. Through a template-switch adaptor with 12 random nucleotides, each cDNA molecule received a tag. TCRdb re-called the 5' RACE reads with MiXCR, one entry per CDR3 protein. This table has fewer than 1.5 million distinct CDR3 sequences, around 42% appearing once. On this clonotype itself: The antigen remains unidentified.

CDR3 length: 16 amino acids. The V end lost 0 bases, the J end lost 0 bases, and 10 bases lay between the germline ends. Germline loops: CDR1 SGHRS, CDR2 YFSETQ. The chain has TRBV5-1 and TRBJ1-3, with D uncertain. Sequencing used blood. The clonotype originates from a woman aged 18-29 years in good health. For the CDR3, the DNA is TGCGCCAGCAGCTTGGAGTTCGGGGACTCTGGAAACACCATATATTTT. As protein: CASSLEFGDSGNTIYF. Combining the CDR3 with reference TRBV5-1 and TRBJ1-3 gives the whole variable domain KAGVTQTPRYLIKTRGQQVTLSCSPISGHRSVSWYQQTPGQGLQFLFEYFSETQRNKGNFPGRFSGRQFSNSRSEMNVSTLELGDSALYLCASSLEFGDSGNTIYFGEGSWLTVV.